This TCR beta chain comes out of a study of CD8 T cells in ankylosing spondylitis. Study-level findings and limits: What seemed typical of ankylosing spondylitis blood was a TCR beta motif built from roughly eight highly homologous variants. Some of these motif variants have turned up before, in reports on reactive arthritis synovial fluid and blood. Matched ankylosing spondylitis synovial fluid reportedly contained a significantly enriched population of disease-linked clones. Within peripheral blood, clones linked to disease were CD8+ and relatively rare.

Trimming cost V 3 bases and J 2 bases; bases outside gene matches: 2. CDR1 is KGHDR and CDR2 is SFDVKD in the germline V gene. The CDR3 is 15 residues long. Details on this clonotype: Its specificity is not known.

TCRdb reanalysed the 5' RACE reads using MiXCR and keeps one entry per CDR3 protein. This table has roughly 450,000 distinct CDR3 sequences, about 24% appearing once. Source material: blood, either unsorted or a sorted T cell fraction (not recorded which). The chain joins TRBV24-1 to TRBJ2-3; 9 positions match TRBD2. The TCR sequence derives from a male donor with ankylosing spondylitis. The CDR3 here is CATSDRTSDTDTQYF. The CDR3 DNA is TGTGCCACCAGTGATCGGACTAGCGACACAGATACGCAGTATTTT.